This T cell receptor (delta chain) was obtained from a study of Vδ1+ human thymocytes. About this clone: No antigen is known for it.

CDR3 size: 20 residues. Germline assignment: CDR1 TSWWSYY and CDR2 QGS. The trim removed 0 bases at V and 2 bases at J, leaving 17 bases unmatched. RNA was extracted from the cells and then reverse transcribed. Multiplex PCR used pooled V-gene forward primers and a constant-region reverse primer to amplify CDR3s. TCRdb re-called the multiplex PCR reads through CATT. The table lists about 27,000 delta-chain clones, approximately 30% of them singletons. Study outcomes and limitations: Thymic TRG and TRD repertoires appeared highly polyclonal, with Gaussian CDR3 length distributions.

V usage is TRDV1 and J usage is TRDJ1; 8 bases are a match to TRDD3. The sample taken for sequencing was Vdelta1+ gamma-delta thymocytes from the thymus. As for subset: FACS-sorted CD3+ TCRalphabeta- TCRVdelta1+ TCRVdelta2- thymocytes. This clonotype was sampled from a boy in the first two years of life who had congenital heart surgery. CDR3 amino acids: CALGELYAKGYVRKTDKLIF. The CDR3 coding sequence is TGTGCTCTTGGGGAACTTTACGCGAAGGGATACGTTCGGAAAACCGATAAACTCATCTTT.